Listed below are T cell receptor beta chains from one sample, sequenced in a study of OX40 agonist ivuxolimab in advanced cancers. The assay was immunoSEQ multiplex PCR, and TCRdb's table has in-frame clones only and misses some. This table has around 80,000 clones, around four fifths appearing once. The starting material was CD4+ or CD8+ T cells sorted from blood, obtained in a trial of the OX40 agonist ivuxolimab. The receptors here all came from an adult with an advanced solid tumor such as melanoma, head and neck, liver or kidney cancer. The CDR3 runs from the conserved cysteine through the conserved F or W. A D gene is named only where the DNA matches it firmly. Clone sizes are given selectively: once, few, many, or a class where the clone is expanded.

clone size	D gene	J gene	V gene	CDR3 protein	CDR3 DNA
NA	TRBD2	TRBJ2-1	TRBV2	CASSGAGGQYNEQFF	TGTGCCAGCAGTGGAGCGGGGGGGCAGTACAATGAGCAGTTCTTC
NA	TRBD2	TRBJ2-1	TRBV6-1	CASSEGAGGPNEQFF	TGTGCCAGCAGTGAAGGAGCGGGGGGGCCCAATGAGCAGTTCTTC
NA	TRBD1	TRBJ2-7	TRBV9	CASSSNSGTGVDEQYF	TGTGCCAGCAGCTCCAATTCGGGGACAGGGGTCGACGAGCAGTACTTC
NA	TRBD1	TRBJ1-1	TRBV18	CASSPYDRGNTEAFF	TGTGCCAGCTCACCATATGACAGGGGGAACACTGAAGCTTTCTTT
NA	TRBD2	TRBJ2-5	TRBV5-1	CASSYQTSGRETQYF	TGCGCCAGCAGTTACCAAACTAGCGGGAGGGAGACCCAGTACTTC
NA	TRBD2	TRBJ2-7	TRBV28	CASSFGTSGYEQYF	TGTGCCAGCAGTTTCGGGACTAGCGGCTACGAGCAGTACTTC
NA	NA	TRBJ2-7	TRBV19	CASSMAGTLYEQYF	TGTGCCAGTAGTATGGCCGGGACACTATACGAGCAGTACTTC
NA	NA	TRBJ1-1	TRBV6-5	CASSYTGGGTEAFF	TGTGCCAGCAGTTACACGGGGGGTGGGACTGAAGCTTTCTTT
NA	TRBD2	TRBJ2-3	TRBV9	CASSVDPGLANTDTQYF	TGTGCCAGCAGCGTCGACCCGGGACTAGCGAACACAGATACGCAGTATTTT
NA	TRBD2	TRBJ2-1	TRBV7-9	CASSPTSGSHNEQFF	TGTGCCAGCAGCCCAACTAGCGGGAGCCACAATGAGCAGTTCTTC
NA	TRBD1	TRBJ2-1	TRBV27	CASSPDRGAYNEQFF	TGTGCCAGCAGTCCCGACAGGGGTGCCTACAATGAGCAGTTCTTC
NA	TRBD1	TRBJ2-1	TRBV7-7	CASSLLVGQGINEQFF	TGTGCCAGCAGCTTATTGGTGGGACAGGGAATCAATGAGCAGTTCTTC
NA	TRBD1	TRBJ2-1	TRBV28	CASSLYLETGSNEQFF	TGTGCCAGCAGTTTATACCTTGAGACAGGGAGTAATGAGCAGTTCTTC
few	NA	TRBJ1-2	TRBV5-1	CASSLAGGDGYTF	TGCGCCAGCAGCTTGGCCGGCGGAGATGGCTACACCTTC
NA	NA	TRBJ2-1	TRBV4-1	CASSGGGRYNEQFF	TGCGCCAGCAGCGGGGGGGGCCGCTACAATGAGCAGTTCTTC
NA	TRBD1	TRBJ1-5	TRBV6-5	CASSQTGDRQPQHF	TGTGCCAGCAGTCAGACAGGGGACCGTCAGCCCCAGCATTTT
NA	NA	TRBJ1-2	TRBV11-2	CASSSAGGGTSGYGYTF	TGTGCCAGCAGCTCCGCGGGAGGGGGGACCTCGGGCTATGGCTACACCTTC
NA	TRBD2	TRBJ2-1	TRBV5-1	CASSSTSGVPNEQFF	TGCGCCAGCAGCTCCACTAGCGGGGTACCCAATGAGCAGTTCTTC
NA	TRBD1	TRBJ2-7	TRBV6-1	CASSEDPAGGWEQYF	TGTGCCAGCAGTGAAGATCCGGCAGGGGGCTGGGAGCAGTACTTC
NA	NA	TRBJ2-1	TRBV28	CASSSRKRLASYNEQFF	TGTGCCAGCAGTTCCCGAAAGAGGCTAGCGTCCTACAATGAGCAGTTCTTC
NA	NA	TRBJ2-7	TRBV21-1	CASSKVSYSYEQYF	TGTGCCAGCAGCAAAGTGTCTTACTCCTACGAGCAGTACTTC
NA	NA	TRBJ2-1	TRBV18	CASSPLVGTGEQFF	TGTGCCAGCTCACCACTGGTTGGAACCGGTGAGCAGTTCTTC
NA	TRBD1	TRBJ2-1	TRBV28	CASMVGQGFYEQFF	TGTGCCAGCATGGTAGGACAGGGATTCTATGAGCAGTTCTTC
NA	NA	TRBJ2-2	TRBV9	CASAQLNTGELFF	TGTGCCAGCGCGCAGCTAAACACCGGGGAGCTGTTTTTT
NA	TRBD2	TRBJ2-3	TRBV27	CASSLPPSGRDTQYF	TGTGCCAGCAGTTTACCCCCTAGCGGGAGAGATACGCAGTATTTT
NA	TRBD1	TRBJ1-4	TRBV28	CASTGTENEKLFF	TGTGCCAGCACCGGGACAGAGAATGAAAAACTGTTTTTT
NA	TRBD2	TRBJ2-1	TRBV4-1	CASSQVIGGAYEQFF	TGCGCCAGCAGCCAAGTAATCGGGGGGGCCTATGAGCAGTTCTTC
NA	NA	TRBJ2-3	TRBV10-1	CASSESRGGSTDTQYF	TGCGCCAGCAGTGAGTCTAGAGGGGGGAGCACAGATACGCAGTATTTT
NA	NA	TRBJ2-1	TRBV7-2	CASSSGPDFFTYNEQFF	TGTGCCAGCAGCTCCGGGCCTGACTTTTTCACCTACAATGAGCAGTTCTTC
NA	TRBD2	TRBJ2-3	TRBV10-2	CASRPSGTTDTQYF	TGCGCCAGCAGGCCTAGCGGGACCACAGATACGCAGTATTTT
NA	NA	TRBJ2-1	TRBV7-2	CASSPSDYNEQFF	TGTGCCAGCAGCCCTAGCGATTACAATGAGCAGTTCTTC
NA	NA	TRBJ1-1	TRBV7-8	CASSPQTGRNTEAFF	TGTGCCAGCAGCCCCCAAACAGGAAGGAACACTGAAGCTTTCTTT
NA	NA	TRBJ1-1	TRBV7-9	CASSLEARGAFF	TGTGCCAGCAGCTTAGAGGCGCGGGGGGCTTTCTTT
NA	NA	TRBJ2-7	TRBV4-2	CASSPTRAPYEQYF	TGTGCCAGCAGCCCCACTAGGGCTCCTTACGAGCAGTACTTC
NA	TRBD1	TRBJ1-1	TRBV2	CARNRGAYTEAFF	TGTGCCAGGAACAGGGGAGCCTACACTGAAGCTTTCTTT
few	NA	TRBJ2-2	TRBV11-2	CASSLAGNTGELFF	TGTGCCAGCAGCTTAGCAGGGAACACCGGGGAGCTGTTTTTT
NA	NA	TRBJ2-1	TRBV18	CASSPPGSGEQFF	TGTGCCAGCTCACCACCGGGGTCGGGTGAGCAGTTCTTC
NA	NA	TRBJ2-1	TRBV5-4	CASSSPGPAYNEQFF	TGTGCCAGCAGCTCACCGGGCCCCGCCTACAATGAGCAGTTCTTC
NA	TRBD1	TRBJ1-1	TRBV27	CASSPGTGGLSTEAFF	TGTGCCAGCAGTCCGGGGACAGGGGGTCTGTCCACTGAAGCTTTCTTT
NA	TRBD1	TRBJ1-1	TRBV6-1	CASSADRGDTEAFF	TGTGCCAGCAGTGCGGACAGGGGCGACACTGAAGCTTTCTTT
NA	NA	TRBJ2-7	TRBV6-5	CASSYDSGPYYEQYF	TGTGCCAGCAGTTATGACAGTGGGCCCTACTACGAGCAGTACTTC
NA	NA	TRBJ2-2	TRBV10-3	CAISVSGADKFF	TGTGCCATCAGTGTATCAGGGGCCGATAAATTTTTT
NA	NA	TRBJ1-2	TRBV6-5	CASRAWTANYGYTF	TGTGCCAGCAGGGCTTGGACAGCTAACTATGGCTACACCTTC
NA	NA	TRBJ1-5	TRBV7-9	CASSGTRPKDQPQHF	TGTGCCAGCAGCGGAACGCGACCAAAGGATCAGCCCCAGCATTTT